This note documents a single T cell receptor beta chain sequence. The method was immunoSEQ multiplex PCR; TCRdb's version includes in-frame clones alone and lacks a portion of them. Here the sample spans some 330,000 clones, more than 75% being singletons. This sample stems from a study of blood T cell repertoires in COVID-19. This clonotype was sampled from a man aged 40-49 years in a cohort exposed to, infected with or recovered from COVID-19 (not recorded which). The specimen was PBMCs or T cells enriched from blood (not recorded which).

The CDR3 coding sequence is TGTGCCAGCAGGGGGAGGGAATTCGCTGAAGCTTTCTTT. Amino acid sequence: CASRGREFAEAFF. The rearrangement joins TRBV5-6 to TRBJ1-1; D is ambiguous. V was shortened by 5 bases and J by 6 bases, with 14 bases between the two germline ends. Looked up from germline, CDR1 is SGHDT and CDR2 is YYEEEE. This CDR3 spans 13 amino acids.